The 21 T cell receptor beta chains below were found in one sample sequenced in a study of T cell changes during pregnancy in multiple sclerosis. Assay used: immunoSEQ multiplex PCR; TCRdb lists only in-frame clones, some missing. The data hold 37,000 or so clones, with roughly nine tenths observed a single time. Sequenced material: CD4+ T cells from peripheral blood mononuclear cells, taken in the first trimester of pregnancy. The origin of the receptors is a female donor with multiple sclerosis, enrolled in a pregnancy study.

The chain recombines TRBV4-3 with TRBJ2-5, with D unresolved. The CDR3 has 13 residues. CDR1 and CDR2 (germline): LGHNA, YSLEER. Trimming pared 4 bases from V and 5 bases from J, leaving 11 bases between. The CDR3 bases are TGCGCCAGCAGCCCCCTCCTTCGGGAGACCCAGTACTTC. The encoded protein is CASSPLLRETQYF.

The J gene is TRBJ1-1, the V gene TRBV11-2; D is perhaps TRBD1 (5 bases). The V end lost 1 base, the J end lost 3 bases, and 9 bases lay between the germline ends. The CDR3 is made up of 14 amino acids. The germline V gene has CDR1 SGHAT and CDR2 FQNNGV. CDR3: CASSLVEGHTEAFF. CDR3 in DNA: TGTGCCAGCAGCTTAGTGGAGGGGCACACTGAAGCTTTCTTT.

This rearrangement joins TRBV18 to TRBJ1-3; the match to TRBD1 covers 8 bases. The trim removed 8 bases at V and 0 bases at J, leaving 9 bases unmatched. Germline-derived CDR1 and CDR2 are KGHSH and LQKENI. This CDR3 comprises 16 residues. CDR3 protein: CASRTGNDISGNTIYF. The CDR3 DNA is TGTGCCAGCCGGACAGGGAACGATATCTCTGGAAACACCATATATTTT.

This clone appeared a single time. The gene calls are TRBV6-1 and TRBJ2-7, with TRBD1 matching 9 bases. From germline, CDR1 is MNHNS and CDR2 SASEGT. CDR3 length equals 15 residues. V was pared by 11 bases and J by 5 bases, with 16 bases of the junction left unmatched. The CDR3 reads CACTAGTGSLHEQYF. The CDR3 nucleotides read TGTGCCTGTACTGCCGGGACAGGGAGTCTGCACGAGCAGTACTTC.

The CDR3 bases are TGTGCGTCCGGCGGGAGGCACGCCTACGAGCAGTACTTC. It is translated as CASGGRHAYEQYF. The chain recombines TRBV19 with TRBJ2-7, with 8 bases matching TRBD2. This CDR3 is built from 13 residues. Germline V gene data show CDR1 as LNHDA and CDR2 as SQIVND (reference sequence).

The chain combines TRBV6-1 with TRBJ2-6; the match to TRBD1 covers 11 bases. The J segment lost 0 bases and the V segment lost 2 bases, leaving 9 bases of the junction unmatched. The CDR3 is made up of 20 amino acids. In germline, CDR1 is MNHNS, CDR2 SASEGT. The CDR3 loop is CASSETALGTGGSGANVLTF. CDR3 coding DNA: TGTGCCAGCAGTGAAACCGCGTTGGGGACAGGGGGCTCTGGGGCCAACGTCCTGACTTTC.

The chain uses TRBV11-2 and TRBJ1-5, with a possible D match to TRBD1 (6 bases). V gave up 3 bases and J gave up 7 bases, with 16 bases separating them. Germline CDR1 reads SGHAT; CDR2 reads FQNNGV. The CDR3 extends over 15 amino acids. The CDR3 loop reads CASSLGGGGGQPQHF. For the CDR3, the DNA is TGTGCCAGCAGCTTGGGGGGTGGCGGGGGCCAGCCCCAGCATTTT.

This chain connects TRBV29-1 to TRBJ1-6; no clear D. With 5 bases removed from V and 0 bases from J, the gap between germline ends came to 8 bases. CDR3 length: 14 residues. CDR1 SQVTM and CDR2 ANQGSEA come from the germline V gene. CDR3 DNA: TGCAGCGTTTCACAGAGCTCCTATAATTCACCCCTCCACTTT. Amino acids: CSVSQSSYNSPLHF.

The chain couples TRBV18 to TRBJ1-1; D perhaps matches TRBD1 (6 bases). V was pared by 2 bases and J by 6 bases, with 10 bases between. Germline V gene sequence: CDR1 KGHSH, CDR2 LQKENI. This CDR3 region has 13 residues. The chain's CDR3 is CASSPLEGAEAFF. The CDR3 DNA reads as TGTGCCAGCTCACCATTAGAGGGGGCTGAAGCTTTCTTT. The full variable domain, rest sourced from reference TRBV18 and TRBJ1-1, is NAGVMQNPRHLVRRRGQEARLRCSPMKGHSHVYWYRQLPEEGLKFMVYLQKENIIDESGMPKERFSAEFPKEGPSILRIQQVVRGDSAAYFCASSPLEGAEAFFGQGTRLTVV.

This sequence joins TRBV30 and TRBJ1-1; 8 bases agree with TRBD1. The CDR3 has 14 residues. The J segment lost 4 bases and the V segment lost 2 bases, leaving 6 bases of the junction unmatched. CDR1 and CDR2 from the germline V gene are GTSNPN and SVGIG (reference sequence). CDR3 region: CAWSSGQGSTEAFF. The DNA of the CDR3 is TGTGCCTGGAGTTCAGGACAGGGATCCACTGAAGCTTTCTTT.

This chain uses TRBV4-2 with TRBJ1-2, with 8 bases aligning to TRBD1. The V gene end was trimmed by 4 bases and the J gene end by 7 bases; junction bases not matched to a gene: 11. CDR3 length: 15 residues. Germline assignment: CDR1 LGHNA and CDR2 YNFKEQ. The CDR3 DNA reads as TGTGCCAGCAGCCGATTAATTGGACAGGGTGCTGGCTACACCTTC. It translates to CASSRLIGQGAGYTF.

J is TRBJ1-1 and V is TRBV6-9; D is undetermined. CDR3 length equals 10 residues. Germline CDR1 is MNHGY and CDR2 is SVAAGI. Trimming took off 8 bases at V and 3 bases at J, with 4 bases between the two ends. CDR3 region: CASRYTEAFF. The CDR3 DNA reads as TGTGCCAGCCGGTACACTGAAGCTTTCTTT.

V usage is TRBV14 and J usage is TRBJ2-3; no reliable D call. The CDR3 extends over 14 amino acids. Germline V gene lookup returns CDR1 SGHDN and CDR2 FVKESK. Trimming stripped 4 bases from V and 0 bases from J, with 8 bases between. The CDR3 spells CASSPRSSTDTQYF. CDR3 DNA sequence: TGTGCCAGCAGCCCGAGGTCTAGCACAGATACGCAGTATTTT.

The chain carries TRBV6-5 and TRBJ1-2; TRBD1 matches at 7 bases. CDR1 MNHEY and CDR2 SVGAGI come from the germline V gene. The CDR3 extends over 14 amino acids. Unmatched junction bases numbered 3, after V lost 2 bases and J lost 3 bases. CDR3 sequence (DNA): TGTGCCAGCAGTTACAGGACAGGCGACTATGGCTACACCTTC. Translating gives CASSYRTGDYGYTF.

J is TRBJ1-2 and V is TRBV21-1. TRBV21-1 is flagged as a pseudogene. CDR3 length equals 16 residues. The CDR3 sequence is CASSNPSVRGNYGYTF. In DNA form, the CDR3 reads TGTGCCAGCAGCAACCCTAGTGTTCGGGGGAACTATGGCTACACCTTC.

V gene TRBV2 combines with J gene TRBJ2-3; 11 positions agree with TRBD2. Germline lookup yields CDR1 SNHLY and CDR2 FYNNEI. CDR3 length equals 15 residues. J lost 5 bases, V lost 5 bases, and 6 bases had no gene match. CDR3 DNA sequence: TGTGCCAGCAGTATACTAGCGGGGGCGGGAGATACGCAGTATTTT. Translation gives CASSILAGAGDTQYF.

The chain uses TRBV6-1 and TRBJ2-1, with 9 bases fitting TRBD2. Germline-derived CDR1 and CDR2 are MNHNS and SASEGT. The CDR3 runs to 15 residues. V lost 0 bases, J lost 3 bases, and 0 bases stayed unmatched. The DNA for the CDR3 is TGTGCCAGCAGTGAAGCTAGCGGGAGCTACAATGAGCAGTTCTTC. As protein: CASSEASGSYNEQFF.

The V call is TRBV2, the J call TRBJ2-2, with 8 nucleotides matching TRBD2. The CDR3 loop spans 18 amino acids. Germline assignment: CDR1 SNHLY and CDR2 FYNNEI. The CDR3 reads CASHPGSSGRANTGELFF. CDR3 nucleotide sequence: TGTGCTTCACACCCAGGGTCCAGCGGGAGAGCGAACACCGGGGAGCTGTTTTTT.

V gene TRBV18 combines with J gene TRBJ2-7, with a tentative D call TRBD1 (6 bases). Germline loops: CDR1 KGHSH, CDR2 LQKENI. The CDR3 has 13 residues. The V end was cut by 2 bases, the J end by 5 bases, with 10 bases between. The CDR3: CASSPARGHEQYF. CDR3 nucleotide sequence: TGTGCCAGCTCACCAGCCAGGGGCCACGAGCAGTACTTC.

This chain connects TRBV6-1 to TRBJ1-1; maybe TRBD1 (6 bases). Trimming removed 7 bases at V and 6 bases at J, with 21 bases between. Germline CDR1 reads MNHNS; CDR2 reads SASEGT. There are 15 residues in the CDR3. The CDR3 here is CASILRGAGAPEAFF. CDR3 DNA: TGTGCCAGCATCCTAAGGGGAGCAGGGGCCCCTGAAGCTTTCTTT.

The rearrangement joins TRBV18 to TRBJ2-7; TRBD1 matches at 7 bases. The CDR3 loop spans 14 amino acids. Per the germline V gene, CDR1 is KGHSH and CDR2 is LQKENI. With 2 bases clipped from V and 5 bases from J, the junction kept 6 bases outside the gene matches. The chain's CDR3 is CASSPTGAFHEQYF. The CDR3 DNA reads as TGTGCCAGCTCACCAACAGGGGCCTTCCACGAGCAGTACTTC.